Each of the 11 T cell receptor beta chains below was sequenced from the same sample in a study of CD8 T cells in Susac syndrome. With random hexamers, reverse transcription was performed on about 0.5 to 1 ug of RNA. Each CDR3 protein is one row after TCRdb ran MiXCR on the immunoSEQ multiplex PCR reads. Of under 55,000 distinct CDR3 sequences in the sample, roughly 93% were seen once. Sequencing was carried out using CD8+ T cells from PBMCs. Receptors originate from a human donor with multiple sclerosis.

The chain has TRBV6-2 or TRBV6-3 and TRBJ1-5; 8 bases fit TRBD1. CDR1 is MNHEY and CDR2 is SVGEGT in the germline V gene. This CDR3 is 22 amino acids long. The J segment lost 6 bases and the V segment lost 0 bases, leaving 25 bases of the junction unmatched. The CDR3: CASSYSLGRAGGMAEDIQPQHF. The CDR3 DNA sequence: TGTGCCAGCAGTTACTCGCTCGGGCGGGCAGGGGGCATGGCCGAGGATATTCAGCCCCAGCATTTT.

J is TRBJ1-3 and V is TRBV9, with D hard to call. CDR1 SGDLS and CDR2 YYNGEE come from the germline V gene. The V gene lost 4 bases and the J gene lost 2 bases, with 7 bases spanning the gap. The CDR3 is made up of 13 amino acids. This chain's CDR3 is CASSPTPGNTIYF. DNA for the CDR3: TGTGCCAGCAGCCCCACCCCTGGAAACACCATATATTTT.

The CDR3 reads CSARVIEQGIGYTF. DNA of the CDR3: TGCAGTGCTAGAGTTATCGAACAGGGGATTGGCTACACCTTC. V and J are TRBV20-1 and TRBJ1-2, with 7 bases fitting TRBD1. Looked up from germline, CDR1 is DFQATT and CDR2 is SNEGSKA (reference sequence). J gave up 7 bases and V 1 base, and 9 bases lay outside the gene matches. The length of the CDR3 is 14 residues.

The CDR3 nucleotides read TGTGCCAGCAGTGACCGTCGGGTGAGGCGCGATGAGCAGTTCTTC. This sequence encodes CASSDRRVRRDEQFF. The V gene is TRBV2, the J gene TRBJ2-1; D is unresolved. CDR3 size: 15 residues. Germline CDR1 reads SNHLY; CDR2 reads FYNNEI. Trimming left V 3 bases short and J 8 bases short, with 17 bases between.

This chain uses TRBV19 with TRBJ1-5; tentative D call: TRBD1 (5 bases). CDR1 is LNHDA and CDR2 is SQIVND in the germline V gene (reference sequence). V was pared by 0 bases and J by 5 bases, with 20 bases between. The CDR3 totals 18 residues. The CDR3 DNA follows: TGTGCCAGTAGTATAGATCGGGTGGGGGAATGGTTGCATCAGCCCCAGCATTTT. This sequence encodes CASSIDRVGEWLHQPQHF.

This sequence joins TRBV5-1 and TRBJ1-1; 7 bases fit TRBD1. The ends lost 6 bases at V and 0 bases at J; junction bases unmatched: 14. CDR1 is SGHRS, CDR2 YFSETQ, per germline. The CDR3 is made up of 17 amino acids. CDR3 DNA sequence: TGCGCCAGCAACCTTCACCCCGGGACAGCCATGAACACTGAAGCTTTCTTT. This encodes CASNLHPGTAMNTEAFF.

This clonotype occurred once. The CDR3 region is CASSQEGYEDGYTF. The DNA of the CDR3 is TGCGCCAGCAGCCAAGAGGGGTACGAGGATGGCTACACCTTC. The genes are TRBV4-1 and TRBJ1-2; D unresolved. V was trimmed by 0 bases and J by 6 bases, leaving 11 bases between them. This CDR3 spans 14 amino acids. CDR1 and CDR2 from the germline V gene are MGHRA and YSYEKL.

This clonotype was found once. The V gene is TRBV12-5, the J gene TRBJ1-1; D possibly corresponds to TRBD1 (5 bases). The V gene's germline CDR1 is LGHNT and CDR2 FRNRAP. CDR3 length: 13 amino acids. The germline V and J ends were trimmed by 1 base and 5 bases, with 8 bases remaining between them. As DNA, the CDR3 is TGTGCTAGTGGTTTGGGGGGGGTGACTGAAGCTTTCTTT. Amino acids: CASGLGGVTEAFF.

J is TRBJ1-1 and V is TRBV7-2, with TRBD1 matching 9 bases. Per germline, CDR1 SGHTA and CDR2 FQGNSA. The CDR3 is 15 amino acids. V shed 5 bases and J 0 bases; nucleotides not matched to a gene: 4. This CDR3 reads CASSPWTGVNTEAFF. CDR3 nucleotides: TGTGCCAGCAGCCCTTGGACAGGGGTGAACACTGAAGCTTTCTTT. The variable domain in full, with the rest retrieved from reference TRBV7-2 and TRBJ1-1, is GAGVSQSPSNKVTEKGKDVELRCDPISGHTALYWYRQSLGQGLEFLIYFQGNSAPDKSGLPSDRFSAERTGGSVSTLTIQRTQQEDSAVYLCASSPWTGVNTEAFFGQGTRLTVV.

This rearrangement joins TRBV27 to TRBJ2-3; no firm D call. V lost 2 bases and J lost 1, with 7 bases in between. Germline lookup yields CDR1 MNHEY and CDR2 SMNVEV (reference sequence). The CDR3 is 14 amino acids. The chain's CDR3 is CASSLTDGTDTQYF. As DNA, the CDR3 is TGTGCCAGCAGTTTAACCGACGGCACAGATACGCAGTATTTT.

The J gene is TRBJ1-5, the V gene TRBV27, with 8 positions matching TRBD1. The CDR3 spans 12 residues. Trimming at V came to 10 bases and at J to 4 bases, leaving 3 bases not matched to a gene. Germline lookup yields CDR1 MNHEY and CDR2 SMNVEV (reference sequence). The CDR3 loop is CAIGQGNQPQHF. CDR3 bases: TGTGCCATTGGACAGGGAAATCAGCCCCAGCATTTT.